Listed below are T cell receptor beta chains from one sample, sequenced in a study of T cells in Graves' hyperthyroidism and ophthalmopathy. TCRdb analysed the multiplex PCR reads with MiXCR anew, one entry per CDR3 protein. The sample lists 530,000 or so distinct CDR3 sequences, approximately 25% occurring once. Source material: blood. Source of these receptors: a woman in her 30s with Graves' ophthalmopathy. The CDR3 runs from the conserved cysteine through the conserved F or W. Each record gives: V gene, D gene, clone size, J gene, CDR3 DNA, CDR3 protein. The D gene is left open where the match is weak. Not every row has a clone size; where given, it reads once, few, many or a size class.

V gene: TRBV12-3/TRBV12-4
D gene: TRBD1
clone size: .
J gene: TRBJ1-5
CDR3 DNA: TGTGCCAGCAGTACGACAGGGGGATCGCAGCCCCAGCATTTT
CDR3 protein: CASSTTGGSQPQHF

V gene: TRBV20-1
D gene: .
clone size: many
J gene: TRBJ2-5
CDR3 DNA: TGCAGTGCAGCAGCAGGGTTGATAGGAGAGACCCAGTACTTC
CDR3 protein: CSAAAGLIGETQYF

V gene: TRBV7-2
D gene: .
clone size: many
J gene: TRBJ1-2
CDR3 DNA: TGTGCCAGCAGCTTAGCAGGGGCCCTAAACTATGGCTACACCTTC
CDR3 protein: CASSLAGALNYGYTF

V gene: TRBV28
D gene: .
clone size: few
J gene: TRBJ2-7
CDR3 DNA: TGTGCCAGCAGTTTAAGTTGGGCAGGAAAACCCTACGAGCAGTACTTC
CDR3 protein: CASSLSWAGKPYEQYF

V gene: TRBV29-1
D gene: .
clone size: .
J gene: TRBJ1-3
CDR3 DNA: TGCAGCGTTGAACTAGAGGAGCGAAACACCATATATTTT
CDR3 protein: CSVELEERNTIYF

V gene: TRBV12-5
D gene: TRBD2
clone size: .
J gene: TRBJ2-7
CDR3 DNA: TGTGCTAGTGGTTTGGTAGGACTAGCGGTGTACGAGCAGTACTTC
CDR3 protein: CASGLVGLAVYEQYF

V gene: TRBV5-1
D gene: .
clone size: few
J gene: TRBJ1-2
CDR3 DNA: TGCGCCAGCGCCGAAGGAACGAATAACGGCTATGGCTACACCTTC
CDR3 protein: CASAEGTNNGYGYTF

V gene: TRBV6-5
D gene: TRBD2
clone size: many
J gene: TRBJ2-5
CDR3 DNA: TGTGCCAGCAGTTCAACTAGCGGCGAGGAGACCCAGTACTTC
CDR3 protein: CASSSTSGEETQYF

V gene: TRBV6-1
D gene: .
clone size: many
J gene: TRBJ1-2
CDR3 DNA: TGTGCCAGCAGGATTGGTGGCAGGTGGAAGTTGGCTGATGGCTACACCTTC
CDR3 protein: CASRIGGRWKLADGYTF

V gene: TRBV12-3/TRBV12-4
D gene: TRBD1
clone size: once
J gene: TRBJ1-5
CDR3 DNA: TGTGCCAGCAGAAAGACAGGGATCAACATGCAGCCCCAGCATTTT
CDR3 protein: CASRKTGINMQPQHF

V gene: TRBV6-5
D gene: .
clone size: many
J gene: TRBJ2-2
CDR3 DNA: TGTGCCAGCAGTTACTGGGCAACCGGGACCGGGGAGCTGTTTTTT
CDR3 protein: CASSYWATGTGELFF

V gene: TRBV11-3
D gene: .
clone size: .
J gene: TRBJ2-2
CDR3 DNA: TGTGCCAGCAGCGACAGACCCACCGGGGAGCTGTTTTTT
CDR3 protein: CASSDRPTGELFF

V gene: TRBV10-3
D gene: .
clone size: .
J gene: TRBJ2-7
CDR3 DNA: TGTGCCATCAGGAGGACAGTTAACTACGAGCAGTACTTC
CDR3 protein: CAIRRTVNYEQYF

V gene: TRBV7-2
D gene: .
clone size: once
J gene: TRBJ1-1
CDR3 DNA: TGTGCCAGCAGCTTATCGGCCCGGGGACCCAGGAACACTGAAGCTTTCTTT
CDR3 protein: CASSLSARGPRNTEAFF

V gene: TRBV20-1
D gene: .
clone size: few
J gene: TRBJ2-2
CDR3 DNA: TGCAGTGCAACCGGGACACTGAACACCGGGGAGCTGTTTTTT
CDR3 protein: CSATGTLNTGELFF

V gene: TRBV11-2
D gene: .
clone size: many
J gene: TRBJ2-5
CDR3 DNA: TGTGCCAGCAGCCCCCAGGTCCAAGAGACCCAGTACTTC
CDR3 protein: CASSPQVQETQYF

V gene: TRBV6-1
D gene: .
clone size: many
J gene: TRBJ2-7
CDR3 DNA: TGTGCCAGCAGTGAGCTCGGGGTCGGGGAGCAGTACTTC
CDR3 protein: CASSELGVGEQYF

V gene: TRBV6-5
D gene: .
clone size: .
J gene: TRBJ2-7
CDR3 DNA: TGTGCCAGCAGTTACTCTGGACAGACCCGCTCCTACGAGCAGTACTTC
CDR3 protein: CASSYSGQTRSYEQYF

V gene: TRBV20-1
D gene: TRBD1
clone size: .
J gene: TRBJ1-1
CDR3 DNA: TGCAGTGCTAGAGTGAAGGGACAGGGCAACACTGAAGCTTTCTTT
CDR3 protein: CSARVKGQGNTEAFF

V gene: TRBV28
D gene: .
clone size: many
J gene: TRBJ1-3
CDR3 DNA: TGTGCCAGCAGACAACAGGGTTCGGGAAACACCATATATTTT
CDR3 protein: CASRQQGSGNTIYF

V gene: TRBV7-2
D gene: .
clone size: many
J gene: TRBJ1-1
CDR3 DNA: TGTGCCAGCAGCTTTTATTCTGAAGCTTTCTTT
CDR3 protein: CASSFYSEAFF

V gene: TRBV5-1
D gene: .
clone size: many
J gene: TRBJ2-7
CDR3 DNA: TGCGCCAGCCGCCAGGAGTTCGAGCAGTACTTC
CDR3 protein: CASRQEFEQYF